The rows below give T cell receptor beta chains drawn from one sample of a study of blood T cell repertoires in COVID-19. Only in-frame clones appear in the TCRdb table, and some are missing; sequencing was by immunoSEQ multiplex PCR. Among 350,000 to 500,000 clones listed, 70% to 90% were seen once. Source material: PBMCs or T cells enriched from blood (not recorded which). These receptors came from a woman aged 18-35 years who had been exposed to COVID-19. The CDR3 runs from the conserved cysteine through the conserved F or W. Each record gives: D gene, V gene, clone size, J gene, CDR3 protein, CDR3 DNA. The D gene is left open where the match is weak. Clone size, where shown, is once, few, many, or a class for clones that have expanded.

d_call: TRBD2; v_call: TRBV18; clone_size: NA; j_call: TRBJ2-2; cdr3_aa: CASSPLAGPNTGELFF; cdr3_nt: TGTGCCAGCTCACCTTTAGCGGGACCGAACACCGGGGAGCTGTTTTTT
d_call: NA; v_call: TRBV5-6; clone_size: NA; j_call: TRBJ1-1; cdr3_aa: CASSWGDGTEAFF; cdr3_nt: TGTGCCAGCAGCTGGGGGGATGGCACTGAAGCTTTCTTT
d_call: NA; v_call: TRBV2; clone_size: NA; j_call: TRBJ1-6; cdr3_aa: CASSGAGQRYNSPLHF; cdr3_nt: TGTGCCAGCAGTGGAGCGGGACAAAGGTATAATTCACCCCTCCACTTT
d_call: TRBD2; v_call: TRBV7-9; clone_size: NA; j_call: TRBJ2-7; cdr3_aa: CASPPGIGLAGESNEQYF; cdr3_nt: TGTGCCAGCCCCCCCGGGATAGGACTAGCGGGAGAGTCTAACGAGCAGTACTTC
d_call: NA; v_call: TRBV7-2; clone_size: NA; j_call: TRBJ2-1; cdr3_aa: CASSLLRLTRNNEQFF; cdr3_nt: TGTGCCAGCAGCTTACTTAGACTAACGAGGAACAATGAGCAGTTCTTC
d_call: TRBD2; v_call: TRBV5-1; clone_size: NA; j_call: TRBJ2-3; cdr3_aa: CATSWGGNLGAGDTQYF; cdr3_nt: TGCGCCACCAGCTGGGGGGGGAACCTAGGAGCCGGAGATACGCAGTATTTT
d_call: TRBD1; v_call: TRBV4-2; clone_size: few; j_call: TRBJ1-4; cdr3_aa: CASSQESSGGWLTNEKLFF; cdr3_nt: TGTGCCAGCAGCCAAGAGTCGTCAGGGGGCTGGCTAACTAATGAAAAACTGTTTTTT
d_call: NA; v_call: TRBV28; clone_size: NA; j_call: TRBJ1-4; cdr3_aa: CASSPGDGGLNEKLFF; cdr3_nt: TGTGCCAGCAGCCCAGGCGACGGAGGTCTTAATGAAAAACTGTTTTTT
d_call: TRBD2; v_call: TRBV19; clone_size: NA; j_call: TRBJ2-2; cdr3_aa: CASSIDHGGANTGELFF; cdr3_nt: TGTGCCAGTAGTATAGACCACGGGGGGGCAAACACCGGGGAGCTGTTTTTT
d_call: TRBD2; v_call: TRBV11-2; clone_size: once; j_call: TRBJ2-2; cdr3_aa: CASSLDLTSGGYTGELFF; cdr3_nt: TGTGCCAGCAGCTTAGATTTAACTAGCGGGGGGTACACCGGGGAGCTGTTTTTT
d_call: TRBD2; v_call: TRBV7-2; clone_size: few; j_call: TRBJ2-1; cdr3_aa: CASRGSGGSYNEQFF; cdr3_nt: TGTGCCAGCAGGGGGAGCGGGGGCTCCTACAATGAGCAGTTCTTC
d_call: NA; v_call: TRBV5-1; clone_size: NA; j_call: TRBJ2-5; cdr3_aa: CASSPVKAETAKTQYF; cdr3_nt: TGCGCCAGCAGCCCGGTCAAGGCCGAGACTGCAAAGACCCAGTACTTC
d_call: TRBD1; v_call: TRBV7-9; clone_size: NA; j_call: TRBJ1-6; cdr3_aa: CASSQKTGETNNSPLHF; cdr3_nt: TGTGCCAGCAGCCAAAAGACAGGGGAGACCAATAATTCACCCCTCCACTTT
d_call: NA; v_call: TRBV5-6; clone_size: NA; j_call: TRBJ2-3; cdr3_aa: CASSLAGIDTQYF; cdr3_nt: TGTGCCAGCAGCTTGGCCGGGATCGATACGCAGTATTTT
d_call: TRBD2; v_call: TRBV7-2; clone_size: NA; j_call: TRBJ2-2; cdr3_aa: CASSPTGLGSTGELFF; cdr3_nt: TGTGCCAGCAGCCCAACCGGACTAGGTTCGACCGGGGAGCTGTTTTTT
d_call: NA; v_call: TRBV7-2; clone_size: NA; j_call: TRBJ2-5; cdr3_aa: CASSLGLEGTQYF; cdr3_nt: TGTGCCAGCAGCTTAGGACTAGAAGGGACCCAGTACTTC
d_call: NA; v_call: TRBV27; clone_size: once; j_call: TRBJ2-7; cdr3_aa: CASSLAGFGYEQYF; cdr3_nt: TGTGCCAGCAGTTTAGCGGGGTTTGGGTACGAGCAGTACTTC
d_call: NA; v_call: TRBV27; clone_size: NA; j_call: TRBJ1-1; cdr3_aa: CASSLSEAARTEAFF; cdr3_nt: TGTGCCAGCAGTTTATCGGAGGCCGCGAGGACTGAAGCTTTCTTT
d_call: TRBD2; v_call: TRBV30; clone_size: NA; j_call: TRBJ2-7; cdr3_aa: CAWDRGEGWHLYEQYF; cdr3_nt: TGTGCCTGGGACCGAGGGGAGGGGTGGCACCTATACGAGCAGTACTTC
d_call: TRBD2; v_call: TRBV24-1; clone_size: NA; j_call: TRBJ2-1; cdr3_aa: CATSLERGAHNEQFF; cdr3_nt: TGTGCCACCAGTTTGGAGCGGGGGGCCCACAATGAGCAGTTCTTC
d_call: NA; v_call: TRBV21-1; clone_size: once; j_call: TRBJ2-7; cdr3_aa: CASSPLSRASGRHEQYF; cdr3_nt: TGTGCCAGCAGCCCCCTAAGTCGGGCTAGCGGGAGACACGAGCAGTACTTC
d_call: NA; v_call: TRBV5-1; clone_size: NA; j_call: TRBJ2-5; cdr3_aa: CASSFSEAGYQETQYF; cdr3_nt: TGCGCCAGCAGCTTCAGTGAGGCCGGATACCAAGAGACCCAGTACTTC
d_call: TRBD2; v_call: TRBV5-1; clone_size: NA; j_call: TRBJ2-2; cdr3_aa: CASRPSSGVNTGELFF; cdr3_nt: TGCGCCAGCAGACCCTCTAGCGGGGTCAACACCGGGGAGCTGTTTTTT
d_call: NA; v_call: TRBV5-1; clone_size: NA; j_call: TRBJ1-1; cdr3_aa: CASSLLAGQLNTEAFF; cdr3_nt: TGCGCCAGCAGCTTGTTGGCTGGGCAGTTGAACACTGAAGCTTTCTTT
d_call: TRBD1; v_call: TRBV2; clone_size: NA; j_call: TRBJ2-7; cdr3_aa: CATTIRDRGLYEQYF; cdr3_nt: TGTGCCACCACAATCCGGGACAGGGGACTCTACGAGCAGTACTTC
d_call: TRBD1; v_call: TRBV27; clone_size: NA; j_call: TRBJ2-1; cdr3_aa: CASSSGQGGYEQFF; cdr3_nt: TGTGCCAGCAGTTCGGGACAGGGGGGGTATGAGCAGTTCTTC
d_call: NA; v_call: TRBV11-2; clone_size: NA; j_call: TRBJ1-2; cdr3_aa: CASSSGGGYGYTF; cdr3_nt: TGTGCCAGCAGTTCCGGGGGAGGGTATGGCTACACCTTC
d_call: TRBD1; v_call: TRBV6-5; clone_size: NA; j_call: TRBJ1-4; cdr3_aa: CASSRTGANEKLFF; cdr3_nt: TGTGCCAGCAGTCGGACAGGGGCTAATGAAAAACTGTTTTTT
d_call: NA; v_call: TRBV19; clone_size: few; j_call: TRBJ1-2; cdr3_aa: CASSIPAGGYTF; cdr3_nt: TGTGCCAGTAGTATCCCGGCGGGGGGCTACACCTTC
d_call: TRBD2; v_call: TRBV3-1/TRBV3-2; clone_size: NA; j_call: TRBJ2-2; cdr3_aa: CASSRSGSGGPNTGELFF; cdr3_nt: TGTGCCAGCAGCCGAAGCGGTAGCGGGGGCCCGAACACCGGGGAGCTGTTTTTT
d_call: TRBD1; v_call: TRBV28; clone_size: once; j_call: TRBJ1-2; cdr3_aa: CASSPDRGRGNYGYTF; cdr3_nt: TGTGCCAGCAGTCCGGACAGGGGGCGGGGTAACTATGGCTACACCTTC
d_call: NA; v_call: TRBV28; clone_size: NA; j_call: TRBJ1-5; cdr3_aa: CASSLEAGDQPQHF; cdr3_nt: TGTGCCAGCAGTTTGGAAGCGGGCGATCAGCCCCAGCATTTT
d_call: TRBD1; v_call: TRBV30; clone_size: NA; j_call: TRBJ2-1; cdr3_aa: CAWSGRDSSYNEQFF; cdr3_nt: TGTGCCTGGAGTGGCCGGGACAGCTCCTACAATGAGCAGTTCTTC
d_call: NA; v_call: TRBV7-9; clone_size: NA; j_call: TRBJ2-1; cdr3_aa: CASSLGGPSNEQFF; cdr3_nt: TGTGCCAGCAGCCTCGGGGGGCCTAGTAATGAGCAGTTCTTC
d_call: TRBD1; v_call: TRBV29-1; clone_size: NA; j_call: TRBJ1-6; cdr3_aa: CSVRTGSDNSPLHF; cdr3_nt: TGCAGCGTTCGGACAGGGTCTGATAATTCACCCCTCCACTTT
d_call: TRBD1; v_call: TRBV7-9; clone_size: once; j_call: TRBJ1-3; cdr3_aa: CASSSRTGSKGAIYF; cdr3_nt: TGTGCCAGCAGCTCCCGGACAGGGTCTAAGGGGGCCATATATTTT
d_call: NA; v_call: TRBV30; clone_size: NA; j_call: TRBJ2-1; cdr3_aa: CAWSEAYDSGSTNEQFF; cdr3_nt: TGTGCCTGGAGTGAAGCGTACGACAGTGGGTCTACAAATGAGCAGTTCTTC
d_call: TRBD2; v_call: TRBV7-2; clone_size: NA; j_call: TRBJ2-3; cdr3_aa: CASSLVAAGENTQYF; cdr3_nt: TGTGCCAGCAGCTTAGTAGCAGCGGGGGAGAATACGCAGTATTTT
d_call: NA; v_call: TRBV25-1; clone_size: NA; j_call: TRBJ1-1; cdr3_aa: CASSPVRGGNTEAFF; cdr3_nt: TGTGCCAGCAGTCCCGTCCGGGGGGGGAACACTGAAGCTTTCTTT
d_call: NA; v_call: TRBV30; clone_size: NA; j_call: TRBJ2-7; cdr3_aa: CAWSAGSKKQYF; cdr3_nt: TGTGCCTGGAGCGCGGGGTCAAAAAAGCAGTACTTC
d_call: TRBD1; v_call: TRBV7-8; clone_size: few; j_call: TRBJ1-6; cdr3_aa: CASSLDRGLRNSPLHF; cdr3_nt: TGTGCCAGCAGCTTAGACAGGGGGCTGCGTAATTCACCCCTCCACTTT
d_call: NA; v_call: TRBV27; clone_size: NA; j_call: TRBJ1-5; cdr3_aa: CASSLGGGGSNQPQHF; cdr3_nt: TGTGCCAGCAGTTTAGGAGGGGGGGGTAGCAATCAGCCCCAGCATTTT
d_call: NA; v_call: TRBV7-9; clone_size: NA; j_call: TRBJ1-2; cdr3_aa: CASSLAEVGLYGYTF; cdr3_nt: TGTGCCAGCAGCTTAGCGGAGGTCGGCCTTTATGGCTACACCTTC
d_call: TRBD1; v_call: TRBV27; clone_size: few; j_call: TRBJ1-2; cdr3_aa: CASSLTGGPPARGYTF; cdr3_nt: TGTGCCAGCAGTTTAACAGGGGGCCCCCCCGCGCGTGGCTACACCTTC
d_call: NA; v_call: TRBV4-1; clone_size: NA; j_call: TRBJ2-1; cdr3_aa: CASSDQFNEQFF; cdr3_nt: TGCGCCAGCAGCGATCAGTTCAATGAGCAGTTCTTC
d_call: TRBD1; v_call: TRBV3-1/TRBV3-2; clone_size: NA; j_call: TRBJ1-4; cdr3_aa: CASSQQGTANEKLFF; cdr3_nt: TGTGCCAGCAGCCAACAAGGGACAGCGAATGAAAAACTGTTTTTT
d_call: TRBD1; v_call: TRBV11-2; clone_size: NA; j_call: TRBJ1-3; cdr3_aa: CASSLAAGGTGNTIYF; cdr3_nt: TGTGCCAGCAGCTTAGCGGCAGGGGGGACTGGAAACACCATATATTTT
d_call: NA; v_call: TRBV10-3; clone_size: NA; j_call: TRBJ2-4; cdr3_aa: CAISESRDILVAKNIQYF; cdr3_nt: TGTGCCATCAGTGAGTCGAGGGACATTCTCGTAGCCAAAAACATTCAGTACTTC